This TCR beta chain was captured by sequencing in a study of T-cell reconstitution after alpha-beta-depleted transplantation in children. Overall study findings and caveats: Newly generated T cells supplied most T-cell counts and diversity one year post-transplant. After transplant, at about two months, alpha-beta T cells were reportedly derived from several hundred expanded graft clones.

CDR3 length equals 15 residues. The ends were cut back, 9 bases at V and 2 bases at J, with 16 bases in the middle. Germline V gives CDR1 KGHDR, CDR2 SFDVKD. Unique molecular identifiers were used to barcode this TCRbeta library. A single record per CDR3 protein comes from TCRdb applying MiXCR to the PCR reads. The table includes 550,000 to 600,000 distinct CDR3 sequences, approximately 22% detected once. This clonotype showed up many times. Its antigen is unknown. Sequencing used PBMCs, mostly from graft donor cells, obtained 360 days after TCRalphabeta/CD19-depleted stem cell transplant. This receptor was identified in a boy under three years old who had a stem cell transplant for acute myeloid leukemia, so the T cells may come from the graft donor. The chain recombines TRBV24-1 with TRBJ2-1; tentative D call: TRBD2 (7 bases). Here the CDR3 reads CATQARRGPYNEQFF. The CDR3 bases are TGTGCCACCCAAGCCAGGCGGGGGCCCTACAATGAGCAGTTCTTC.